This T cell receptor (beta chain) stems from a study of blood T cell repertoires in COVID-19. In the study overall: Acute and convalescent COVID-19 specimens originated in the United States, Italy and Spain.

This CDR3 comprises 13 residues. The V end was cut by 7 bases, the J end by 4 bases, with 11 bases between. CDR1 and CDR2 from the germline V gene are MNHEY and SVGAGI. Repertoires were generated with immunoSEQ multiplex PCR, while TCRdb's copy carries only in-frame clones and drops some. The table shows fewer than 250,000 clones, with approximately 80% occurring only once. The chain combines TRBV6-5 with TRBJ1-3; the D gene is possibly TRBD1 (5 bases). This sequence was found in an older woman with acute or convalescent COVID-19. The sequenced material came from peripheral blood. In DNA form, the CDR3 reads TGTGCCAGCACCCCTGGGGGGGGAAACACCATATATTTT. Its protein product is CASTPGGGNTIYF.